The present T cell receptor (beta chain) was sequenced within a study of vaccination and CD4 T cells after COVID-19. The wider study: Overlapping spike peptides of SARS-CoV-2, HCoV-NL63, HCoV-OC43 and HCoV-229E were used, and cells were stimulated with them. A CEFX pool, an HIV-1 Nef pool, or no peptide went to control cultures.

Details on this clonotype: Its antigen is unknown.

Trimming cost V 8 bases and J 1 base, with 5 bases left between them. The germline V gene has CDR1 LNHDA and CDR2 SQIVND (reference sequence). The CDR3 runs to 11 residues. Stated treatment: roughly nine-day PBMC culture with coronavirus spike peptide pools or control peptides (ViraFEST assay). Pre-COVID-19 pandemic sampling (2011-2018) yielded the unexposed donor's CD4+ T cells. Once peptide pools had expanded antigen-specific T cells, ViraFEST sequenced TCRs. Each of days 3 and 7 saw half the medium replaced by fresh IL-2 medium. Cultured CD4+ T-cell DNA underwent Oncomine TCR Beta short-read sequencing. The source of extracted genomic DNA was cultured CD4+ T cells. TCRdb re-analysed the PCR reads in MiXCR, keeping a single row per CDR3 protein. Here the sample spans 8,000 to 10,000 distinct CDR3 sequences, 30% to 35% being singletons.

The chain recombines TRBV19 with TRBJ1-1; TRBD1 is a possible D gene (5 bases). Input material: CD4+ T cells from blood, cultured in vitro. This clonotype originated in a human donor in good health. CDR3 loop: CASGANTEAFF. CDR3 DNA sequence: TGTGCCAGTGGGGCGAACACTGAAGCTTTCTTT.